The T cell receptor beta chain described here comes from a study of blood T cell repertoires in COVID-19 (dated by TCRdb to between 2020 and 2021). General notes on the study: Collaborator samples came from the United States, Italy and Spain and covered acute and convalescent phases of COVID-19. Samples were obtained from the ongoing ImmuneRACE study (first 160 participants) and from over 1,000 subjects provided by 6 global collaborators. Nearly every sample came with metadata listing a de-identified subject ID, COVID-19 status, age in years and sex. Subjects who had been exposed to COVID-19, were actively infected with it, or had recovered from it provided the deeply sampled blood TCRbeta repertoires that made up the dataset. The prospective study material was composed of cDNA or gDNA derived from T cells, B-cell-depleted T cells, or PBMCs. Where HLA class I and class II types were available, the types were taken from metadata supplied by the sample provider, not from assay-based typing. The repertoires were made available in a free public database intended to serve as a resource for research on the immune response to SARS-CoV-2. On the study overall, not on this receptor specifically: The quantity of clinical and demographic metadata differed by source and by participant and was supplied without curation.

As for this clone: Its antigen target is currently unknown. Per-base quality was not reported, and no clone a single base away is much larger than it.

The collaborating institutions used their own protocols to collect whole blood in K2EDTA tubes. For TCRbeta analysis, collaborators shipped samples in one of three forms: frozen whole blood, isolated PBMCs, or DNA extracted from either of those sample types. The germline V gene supplies CDR1 SGDLS and CDR2 YYNGEE. For this chain, trimming is 0 bases at the V end and 7 bases at the J end, and the number of junction bases without a gene match is 2. The CDR3 has 14 amino acids, counting the end cysteine and phenylalanine. Kept here is only the CDR3 DNA, which spans 42 bases and is read in frame from base 1. TCRbeta CDR3 regions were amplified from genomic DNA by means of the immunoSEQ Assay, a bias-controlled multiplex PCR. On the study's bioinformatics: The number of nucleated cells in each sample was estimated by amplification of reference gene primers within the assay. To quantify the absolute abundance of each unique TCRbeta CDR3 rearrangement, sequence reads were collapsed and filtered. For each sample, productive Simpson clonality was calculated as the square root of Simpson's diversity index over productive rearrangements. Entries here come from immuneACCESS through TCRdb and include only in-frame sequences with V and J called. Some clones fail to appear in such tables; in the studies checked, an unresolved V gene covers under half of the shortfall, and the cause of the remainder is unknown. That table gives V, J and clone size, and the DNA gave D and trimming. Counted in this sample were roughly 230,000 clones; 65% to 90% of them appeared once. The ten largest clonotypes hold approximately 7.4% of the sample.

The TCR sequence derives from a woman between 45 and 60 years old with acute or convalescent COVID-19. The chain was built from TRBV9 and TRBJ1-2; 11 of the junction bases match TRBD1. The sequenced sample consisted of peripheral blood. Here is the DNA: TGTGCCAGCAGCGTAGACGGACAGGGGGCTGGCTACACCTTC. It specifies CASSVDGQGAGYTF.